This T cell receptor (beta chain) was retrieved from a study of cytomegalovirus exposure and HLA in healthy donors (dated by TCRdb to between 2016 and 2019). With respect to the entire study: According to an earlier analysis of several hundred of the donors, about 179 million T cells yielded 117 million unique TCR beta sequences and about 300 Gb of sequence data. An earlier analysis of 587 of the donors used high-throughput TCR beta sequencing to judge whether each TCR beta V gene segment behaved as functional or pseudogenic. The aim of the study was to test whether cataloging public T cell receptors could identify signatures of past pathogen exposure. High-throughput TCR immunosequencing, statistical association of individual TCRs with disease status, and machine learning were combined to predict cytomegalovirus infection status. Donor age, sex, ethnicity and CMV serostatus were collected together with the repertoire data. Besides the first cohort of more than 650 subjects, a separate validation cohort made up of around 120 different subjects was used. Because of strong linkage in the cohort, 4 to 6 DR-DQ haplotypes were treated as single units for association and clustering. Among approximately 370 genotyped donors of the cohort, an average of around 250,000 unique TCR beta nucleotide sequences was sequenced per donor, of which approximately 19% were non-productive. Every repertoire in the discovery cohort had been generated on one and the same sequencing platform. Rather than drawing on any new phenotypic data, the later analysis identified candidate immune exposures from TCR beta sequences and the way those sequences occurred across donors. The number of typed donors differed by locus: about 620-640 for A, B, C, DRB1 and DQB1; some 500 for DQA1; approximately 610 for DPA1; and some 470 for DPB1. In a later genetic analysis, genome-wide SNP genotypes for about 55% of the roughly 700 donors were used, and that subset was treated as a discovery cohort. A later analysis re-analyzed previously published TCR beta repertoires from roughly 630 donors and added high-resolution HLA genotyping to study TCR occurrence patterns. Both class I and class II loci were covered by HLA typing, at four-digit resolution. Roughly 300 gigabases of sequencing data and approximately 91 million unique TCR sequences made up an early release that covered under 750 HLA-typed donors. The genetic ancestry cluster associated with self-reported Caucasian donors included 81% of the 398 genotyped donors. Using immunosequencing, the study profiled T cell repertoires from about 610 subjects and related those repertoires to cytomegalovirus serostatus. What the study reported, not specific to this receptor: Broadly in line with IMGT annotations, most TCR beta V segments showed up in productive rearrangements about 87% or about 30% of the time in an earlier analysis of approximately 640 of the donors. A cluster of highly shared sequence variants was judged likely to be a technical artifact of the sequencing pipeline. Some IMGT-functional V segments, including TRBV6-2 and TRBV6-3, could not be told apart with the 87-base-pair reads, so those segments were excluded. In a later analysis, HLA-associated TCR beta chains were found to be more clonally expanded and to have lower generation probabilities than equally common non-associated chains. The study gave a list of 150 to 200 TCR beta chains associated with cytomegalovirus. According to a later analysis, most CMV-associated TCR beta chains appeared to be HLA-restricted, and the HLA associations seemed to be driven largely by CMV exposure. A later analysis associated 15,000 to 20,000 TCR beta sequences with specific HLA alleles at a false discovery rate of 0.05. According to a later analysis, parvovirus B19, influenza, CMV and Epstein-Barr virus appeared linked to several top co-occurrence clusters. Because HLA typing was unavailable for some donors at each locus, only the typed subset was used in association tests. Sequencing depth was assumed to be roughly uniform across donors in the presence/absence analyses, though that assumption may not hold. Compared with the roughly 670-donor mean, donors in an Asian-associated ancestry cluster had fewer N-insertions in productive TCRs, according to a later genetic analysis. In a later genetic analysis, a missense DCLRE1C variant was associated with V-gene and J-gene trimming of TCR beta chains, and the association was replicated in an independent cohort. The classifier was reported to diagnose cytomegalovirus status with high specificity and sensitivity in both the original and validation cohorts. The only immune exposure information available for the cohort was CMV serostatus. It was suggested by the authors that the approach could potentially be generalized to other disease states and immunological phenotypes. In vitro tests confirmed that three of the cytomegalovirus-associated TCR beta chains recognize cytomegalovirus antigens. A further reported finding was that TCR beta sequences accurately predicted the HLA-A and HLA-B alleles for most subjects in the first cohort. While some public TCRs were present in many individuals, most TCR sequences turned up only very rarely across donors. This cohort had only TCR beta chains sequenced, and the lack of alpha or paired-chain data limited which features could be detected. The earlier analysis of about 600 of the donors excluded roughly 16 rarely observed V segments, including chromosome 9 orphons, because counts were too low. Linkage disequilibrium might explain the correlated functional status among segregating V segments, but an unknown experimental factor could not be ruled out. Strong co-occurrence of HLA alleles, especially DR and DQ, made assigning TCR associations to individual alleles difficult. A later analysis found that TCR association rates varied across HLA loci, with DRB1 alleles showing the most associated TCRs and HLA-C alleles the fewest.

The cohort comprised fewer than 700 healthy bone marrow donors. All cohort members were sampled while nominally healthy, although unrecorded immune exposures were likely present. The donor tested CMV seronegative and was one of the 352 seronegative cohort members. A peripheral blood sample was provided by each donor, and peripheral blood mononuclear cells were used for TCR beta sequencing. The Qiagen DNeasy Blood Extraction Kit was used to extract genomic DNA from the blood cell samples. A distance of 12 bases separates the germline ends of V and J, which lose 2 bases and 7 bases respectively. The CDR3, from cysteine to phenylalanine, totals 14 residues. The sequence is cut down to CDR3 DNA, 42 bases in frame from base 1. CDR1 is given as MNHEY and CDR2 as SVGAGI, both from the germline V gene. To prepare the library, the immunoSEQ multiplex PCR assay was applied. A mixture of 60 forward primers for TCR Vbeta segments and 13 reverse primers for TCR Jbeta segments was used in the multiplex PCR. Amplification of the CDR3 region of rearranged TCR beta genes was performed with a multiplex PCR assay on genomic DNA. On the Illumina HiSeq System, the amplified TCR beta libraries were sequenced as 87-base-pair reads. For the original study's pipeline: A later analysis counted some 80 million unique TCR beta chains across the 700 or so repertoires, and some 11 million of these chains were shared by at least two donors. A nearest-neighbor algorithm error-corrected the raw reads and collapsed the reads into unique sequences, merging closely related sequences to remove PCR and sequencing errors. CDR3 sequences were aligned to IMGT reference sequences to assign V, D and J gene segments. For a sequence to be retained, a match of at least six nucleotides to both a V gene segment and a J gene segment was required. Rearrangements were classified as productive when the CDR3 lacked stop codons and remained in frame with V and J, and all other rearrangements were classified as non-productive. CDR3 was defined according to IMGT convention as the region running from the second conserved V-encoded cysteine to the conserved J-encoded phenylalanine. In an earlier analysis of roughly 610 of the donors, sequences lacking an unambiguous match to a single V gene segment were excluded. An earlier analysis of a few hundred of the donors called V segments functional above 56.7% productive rearrangements and segregating when the between-donor standard deviation exceeded 5%. To diagnose cytomegalovirus status from the catalog of TCR beta chain sequences, a statistical classification framework was built. A later analysis assigned V and J genes by comparing TCR nucleotide sequences with IMGT/GENE-DB human TR gene sequences. The TCRdist pipeline was used in a later analysis to assign CDR3 sequences and most-parsimonious VDJ recombination scenarios. In a later analysis, each TCR beta chain was defined by its CDR3 amino acid sequence together with its V-gene family, and reads without a unique V-gene family were excluded. To address suspected cross-contamination and a sequencing artifact, a later analysis removed a few hundred highly shared, low-generation-probability nucleotide sequences. A later analysis calculated a clonal expansion index for each public chain from normalized within-repertoire ranks of inferred template counts. In a later analysis, generation probabilities were computed with a VDJ recombination model fitted to out-of-frame rearrangements, and the resulting probabilities were checked against IGoR. In a later analysis, TCR-TCR, TCR-HLA and TCR-CMV co-occurrence was scored with hypergeometric tests, and a repertoire-size bias correction was applied to TCR pairs. In a later analysis, false discovery rates were estimated by permuting HLA or CMV assignments 20 times. In a later analysis, co-occurring TCRs were grouped using DBSCAN, and TCRdist sequence similarity was added for clustering within HLA-allele-positive subsets. Repertoires with fewer than 30,000 or more than 120,000 public chains were left out of co-occurrence clustering, as were four to six repertoires with anomalous nucleotide sharing. What TCRdb holds here is the immuneACCESS table cut down to in-frame rearrangements. Part of the clones is not present; checked against another copy, under half of the missing clones reflect an unresolved V gene, and the others are unexplained. The D gene and trimming were derived from the DNA, and the V and J assignments and clone size from that table. The sample records roughly 170,000 clones, 80% to 85% of which are singletons. The ten largest clones take up 0.95% to 1.3% of the sample.

A note on this clone: Its antigen target is currently unknown. Base qualities are not recorded, but no much larger clone differs from it by a single base.

Sequencing was performed on PBMCs. The chain is encoded by TRBV6-5 joined to TRBJ2-1; the D gene is perhaps TRBD2, from 6 matching bases. This receptor was taken from a man aged 25-45 years in good health and CMV-seronegative. CDR3 loop: CASSYPGVWNEQFF. The DNA sequence follows: TGTGCCAGCAGTTACCCGGGGGTTTGGAATGAGCAGTTCTTC.